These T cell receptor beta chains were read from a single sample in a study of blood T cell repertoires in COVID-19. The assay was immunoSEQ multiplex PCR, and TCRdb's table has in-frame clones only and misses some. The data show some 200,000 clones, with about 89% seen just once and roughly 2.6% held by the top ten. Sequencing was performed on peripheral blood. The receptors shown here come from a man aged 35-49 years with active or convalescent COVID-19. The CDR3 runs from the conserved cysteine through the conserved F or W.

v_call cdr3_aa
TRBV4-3 CASSQAKEGWGNQPQHF
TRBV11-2 CASSPKGGRGSSYNEQFF
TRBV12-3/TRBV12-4 CASSTGNYGYTF
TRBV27 CASSSPGIGDTEAFF
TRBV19 CASSIRTSLANYGYTF
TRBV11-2 CASSLAAGKAFF
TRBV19 CASSPQGFWDHNEQFF
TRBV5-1 CASSLNTGRTLGTEAFF
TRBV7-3 CASSTTPTSEQYF
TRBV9 CASSVAGSGNEQFF
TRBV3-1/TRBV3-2 CASSQDLRAHQFF
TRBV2 CASSRLAGGPATGELFF
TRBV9 CASSGTRLAGGRETQYF
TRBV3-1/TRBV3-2 CASSPLTGRGEKLFF
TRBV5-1 CASSTGTGNYGYTF
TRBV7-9 CASSPGQGIYEQYF
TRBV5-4 CASSPQDSFLYGYTF
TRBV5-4 CASSTDSGRYEQYF
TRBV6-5 CASRSSGGSNQPQHF
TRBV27 CASTPATGRNSPLHF
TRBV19 CASSQRGLSGSSYNEQFF
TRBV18 CASSTGTGTFYGYTF
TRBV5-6 CASSIRTGGMFMDSPLHF
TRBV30 CAWSGLRFLETQYF
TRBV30 CAWSVLQVAGTEAFF
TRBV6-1 CASSESLGRGNTIYF
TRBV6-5 CASRFYPGGNTIYF
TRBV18 CASSPKVAGGYNEQFF
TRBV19 CASRERSYNEQFF
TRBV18 CASSPLDRGINTEAFF
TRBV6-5 CATAPGLDNNEQFF
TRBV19 CASSIRDTGELFF
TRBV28 CAVKEGGGVTEAFF
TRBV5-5 CASSLVGGQGPNEQYF
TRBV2 CASSVENTEAFF
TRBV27 CASSLSRGQAISYEQYF
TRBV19 CASRDQAGEQYF
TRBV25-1 CASSWTGSTDTQYF
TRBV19 CASTRGNQPQHF
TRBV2 CASGDRGLNTEAFF
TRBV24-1 CATSDSRTGGYGYTF
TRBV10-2 CASRETSGGRTDTQYF
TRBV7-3 CASSPLGSGVGDTQYF
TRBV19 CASSRLAGTHNEQFF
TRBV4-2 CASSRTGGSPGNTIYF
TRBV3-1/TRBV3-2 CASSQVLGQGTSGELFF